The rows below give T cell receptor beta chains drawn from one sample of a study of CD8 T cells in ankylosing spondylitis. TCRdb called the 5' RACE reads again in MiXCR, with one record for every CDR3 protein. The data contain roughly 230,000 distinct CDR3 sequences, roughly 18% of them singletons. The material sequenced was blood, either unsorted or a sorted T cell fraction (not recorded which). The receptors were gathered from a male donor with ankylosing spondylitis or in good health (not recorded which). The CDR3 runs from the conserved cysteine through the conserved F or W. A D gene is named only where the DNA matches it firmly. Where a row states a size, it is once, few, many or the class of an expanded clone; other rows omit it.

>TRBJ2-1|TRBV9|many|-
TGTGCCAGCAGCGTCGATGGACTCAGCTCCTACAATGAGCAGTTCTTC
CASSVDGLSSYNEQFF
>TRBJ2-1|TRBV12-3/TRBV12-4|-|-
TGTGCCAGCAGTTTATCGGGCGGGACTGATGAGCAGTTCTTC
CASSLSGGTDEQFF
>TRBJ2-3|TRBV12-3/TRBV12-4|-|TRBD2
TGTGCCAGCAGTTTTCTAGCGGCAACAGATACGCAGTATTTT
CASSFLAATDTQYF
>TRBJ1-1|TRBV12-3/TRBV12-4|-|-
TGTGCCAGCAGTTTAGGGGGGGCGAGGAACACTGAAGCTTTCTTT
CASSLGGARNTEAFF
>TRBJ2-1|TRBV20-1|few|-
TGCAGTGCTAGAGATCCGGGACAATCCTACAATGAGCAGTTCTTC
CSARDPGQSYNEQFF
>TRBJ2-5|TRBV9|-|-
TGTGCCAGCAGCGCGTCAGAAGAGACCCAGTACTTC
CASSASEETQYF
>TRBJ2-2|TRBV4-3|few|-
TGCGCCAGCAGCCAAGATTGGGGGGCAGGGGTGGACACCGGGGAGCTGTTTTTT
CASSQDWGAGVDTGELFF
>TRBJ1-1|TRBV27|-|-
TGTGCCAGCAGTTTAACAGGGCCGGGCACTGAAGCTTTCTTT
CASSLTGPGTEAFF
>TRBJ2-1|TRBV28|-|TRBD2
TGTGCCAGCAGACCAATATCGGGACTAGCGATAGGCGAGCAGTTCTTC
CASRPISGLAIGEQFF
>TRBJ2-7|TRBV28|few|-
TGTGCCAGCAGTGGCTGGGACGGACTCTACGAGCAGTACTTC
CASSGWDGLYEQYF
>TRBJ2-1|TRBV7-9|-|-
TGTGCCACTCCAGGGTGGGGTGAGCAGTTCTTC
CATPGWGEQFF
>TRBJ1-6|TRBV27|few|-
TGTGCCAGCAGTTATCAGGGGATCGGGTCACCCCTCCACTTT
CASSYQGIGSPLHF
>TRBJ2-1|TRBV29-1|many|-
TGCAGCGGACTGTCAGGACTACACAATGAGCAGTTCTTC
CSGLSGLHNEQFF
>TRBJ2-7|TRBV7-2|-|TRBD1
TGTGCCAGCAGTTCCATGTGGGACAGGGGAGAGCAGTACTTC
CASSSMWDRGEQYF
>TRBJ2-1|TRBV12-3/TRBV12-4|-|TRBD1
TGTGCCAGCAGCTACCCTCCAGGAACAGGGGGCGGAGGTTCCTACAATGAGCAGTTCTTC
CASSYPPGTGGGGSYNEQFF
>TRBJ2-1|TRBV13|-|TRBD2
TGTGCCAGCAGCTCTCGCGCACTAGCGGGATTAGACAATGAGCAGTTCTTC
CASSSRALAGLDNEQFF
>TRBJ2-2|TRBV11-1|-|-
TGTGCCAGCAGCCTGGGGGTAGCGAACACCGGGGAGCTGTTTTTT
CASSLGVANTGELFF
>TRBJ2-7|TRBV6-6|many|-
TGTGCCAGCAGTTACCAGGAGAACGAGCAGTACTTC
CASSYQENEQYF
>TRBJ2-7|TRBV10-2|-|-
TGCGCCAGCAGCCAGACACTCTACGAGCAGTACTTC
CASSQTLYEQYF
>TRBJ2-1|TRBV29-1|few|TRBD1
TGCAGCGTTGAAGTAGGGACAGGGAACAATGAGCAGTTCTTC
CSVEVGTGNNEQFF
>TRBJ1-1|TRBV28|many|TRBD1
TGTGCCAGCAGCGTAGGGGGCCTGAACACTGAAGCTTTCTTT
CASSVGGLNTEAFF
>TRBJ2-7|TRBV27|many|-
TGTGCCAGCAGCTCCCCCTACGAGCAGTACTTC
CASSSPYEQYF
>TRBJ2-7|TRBV20-1|few|-
TGCAGTGCCCTGGCAGGGAGTTGGTACGAGCAGTACTTC
CSALAGSWYEQYF
>TRBJ2-1|TRBV12-3/TRBV12-4|few|-
TGTGCCAGCAGTCCCGCAGGGGGGAGCTCCTACAATGAGCAGTTCTTC
CASSPAGGSSYNEQFF
>TRBJ2-1|TRBV7-9|-|TRBD1
TGTGCCAGCAGCCGGACTGGGACAGGGTGGAATGAGCAGTTCTTC
CASSRTGTGWNEQFF
>TRBJ1-1|TRBV20-1|many|TRBD1
TGCAGTGCTAGAGATCGTATACAGGGGGCAGGCACTGAAGCTTTCTTT
CSARDRIQGAGTEAFF
>TRBJ2-1|TRBV24-1|many|TRBD2
TGTGCCACCAGTGATTGGGACCATAGCGGGAAGACCTACAATGAGCAGTTCTTC
CATSDWDHSGKTYNEQFF
>TRBJ2-7|TRBV29-1|few|TRBD1
TGCAGCGCCGAGGGGGGACAGGGGAATTTTGCCTACGAGCAGTACTTC
CSAEGGQGNFAYEQYF
>TRBJ2-7|TRBV28|-|-
TGTGCCAGCGAAGGGGACCTCTCCTACGAGCAGTACTTC
CASEGDLSYEQYF
>TRBJ2-3|TRBV11-2|few|-
TGTGCCAGCAGCAATCCGGAGTCCCCGAGGGCAGATACGCAGTATTTT
CASSNPESPRADTQYF
>TRBJ2-7|TRBV29-1|-|-
TGCAGCGTTGTGGCCGGGGCCCCCTACGAGCAGTACTTC
CSVVAGAPYEQYF
>TRBJ2-7|TRBV4-1|-|-
TGCGCCAGCAGCCAAGGTGCAGGGCGGGACTACGAGCAGTACTTC
CASSQGAGRDYEQYF
>TRBJ2-5|TRBV7-9|-|-
TGTGCCAGCAGCAAGACGAGGGACTTTGAAGAGACCCAGTACTTC
CASSKTRDFEETQYF
>TRBJ1-3|TRBV7-8|-|TRBD1
TGTGCCAGCAGCACGGACAGGGGTGGAAACACCATATATTTT
CASSTDRGGNTIYF
>TRBJ2-1|TRBV7-9|-|TRBD2
TGTGCCAGCAGCTTAGCCGGACTAGCGGACCTCTACAATGAGCAGTTCTTC
CASSLAGLADLYNEQFF
>TRBJ1-1|TRBV4-2|-|-
TGTGCCAGCAGCCAAGCTTGGGCAGGGGCGGAGGGGGATGAAGCTTTCTTT
CASSQAWAGAEGDEAFF
>TRBJ2-3|TRBV27|many|-
TGTGCCAGCAGCCCAGGACCGGGGGCTAAACTCCCAGATACGCAGTATTTT
CASSPGPGAKLPDTQYF
>TRBJ2-4|TRBV4-1|few|TRBD2
TGCGCCAGCAGCCATTATGACGGGGGGGCCAAAAACATTCAGTACTTC
CASSHYDGGAKNIQYF
>TRBJ1-1|TRBV4-3|many|-
TGCGCCAGCAGCCAGAACAGGGTGGGAACTGAAGCTTTCTTT
CASSQNRVGTEAFF
>TRBJ2-7|TRBV6-1|few|-
TGTGCCAGCAGTCCCGAAATCCTCTCGGGGGAATACGAGCAGTACTTC
CASSPEILSGEYEQYF
>TRBJ1-2|TRBV27|many|TRBD1
TGTGCCAGCAGTTCAGGGGGCGGCGGAGCTAACTATGGCTACACCTTC
CASSSGGGGANYGYTF
>TRBJ2-1|TRBV4-1|-|TRBD2
TGCGCCAGCAGCCAAGAAGCGGGAGGCCTCTCCTACAATGAGCAGTTCTTC
CASSQEAGGLSYNEQFF
>TRBJ2-3|TRBV7-8|-|TRBD2
TGTGCCAGCAGCTCCCGGACTAGTGTCGGCACAGATACGCAGTATTTT
CASSSRTSVGTDTQYF
>TRBJ1-5|TRBV7-2|few|-
TGTGCCAGCAGTCCCGGGACCGTGGGGGATCAGCCCCAGCATTTT
CASSPGTVGDQPQHF
>TRBJ2-3|TRBV10-3|few|-
TGTGCCATCAGTCCCCTGGGAGATACGCAGTATTTT
CAISPLGDTQYF